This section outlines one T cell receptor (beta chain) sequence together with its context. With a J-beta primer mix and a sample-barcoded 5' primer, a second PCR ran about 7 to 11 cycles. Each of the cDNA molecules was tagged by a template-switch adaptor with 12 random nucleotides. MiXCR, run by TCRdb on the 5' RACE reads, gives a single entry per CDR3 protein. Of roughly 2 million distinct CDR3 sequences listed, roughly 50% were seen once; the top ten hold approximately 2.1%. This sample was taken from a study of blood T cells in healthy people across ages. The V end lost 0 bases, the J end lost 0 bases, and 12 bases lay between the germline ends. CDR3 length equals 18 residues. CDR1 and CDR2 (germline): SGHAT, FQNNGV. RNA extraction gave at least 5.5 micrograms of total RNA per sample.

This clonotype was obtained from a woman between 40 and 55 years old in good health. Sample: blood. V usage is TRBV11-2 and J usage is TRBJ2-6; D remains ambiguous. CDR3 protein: CASSLDGFGHSGANVLTF. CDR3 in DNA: TGTGCCAGCAGCTTAGATGGGTTTGGGCACTCTGGGGCCAACGTCCTGACTTTC. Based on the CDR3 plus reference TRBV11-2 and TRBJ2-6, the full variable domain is EAGVAQSPRYKIIEKRQSVAFWCNPISGHATLYWYQQILGQGPKLLIQFQNNGVVDDSQLPKDRFSAERLKGVDSTLKIQPAKLEDSAVYLCASSLDGFGHSGANVLTFGAGSRLTVL.